This TCR beta chain emerged from a study of blood T cell repertoires in COVID-19. Study-wide background: Material from acute and convalescent COVID-19 was sourced from the United States, Italy and Spain. Sources were T cells, B-cell-depleted T cells, or PBMCs; the material itself was cDNA or gDNA.

The Seattle patients joined while their infection was active and were tracked longitudinally afterward. In the authors' methods: Nucleated cell counts were estimated from reference gene primer amplification. Only in-frame clones appear in the TCRdb table, and some are missing; sequencing was by immunoSEQ multiplex PCR. V and J calls plus clone size are reproduced from that table; the DNA served to infer D and trimming. This sample has around 370,000 clones, with 87% found just once. V was cut by 7 bases and J by 2 bases, with 18 bases left in between. The germline V gene encodes CDR1 GTSNPN and CDR2 SVGIG (reference sequence). The CDR3 consists of 14 residues.

This clonotype was sampled from a woman in her forties or fifties with COVID-19, enrolled during active disease. Specimen: peripheral blood. This chain links TRBV30 with TRBJ2-7; the D is unclear. In DNA form, the CDR3 reads TGTGCCTCCGCCGGTAAGAGGATGCCCTACGAGCAGTACTTC. This translates into CASAGKRMPYEQYF.